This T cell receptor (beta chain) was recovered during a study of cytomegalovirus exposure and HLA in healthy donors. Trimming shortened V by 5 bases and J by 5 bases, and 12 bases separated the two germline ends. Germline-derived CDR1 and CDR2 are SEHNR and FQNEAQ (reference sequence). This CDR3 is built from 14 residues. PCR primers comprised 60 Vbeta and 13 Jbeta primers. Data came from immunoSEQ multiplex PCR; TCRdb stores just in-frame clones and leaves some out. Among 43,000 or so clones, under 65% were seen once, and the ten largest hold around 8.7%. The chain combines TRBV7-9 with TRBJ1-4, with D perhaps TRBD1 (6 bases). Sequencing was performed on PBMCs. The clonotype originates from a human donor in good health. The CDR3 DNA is TGTGCCAGCAGCCTCCAGGGGTCGAATGAAAAACTGTTTTTT. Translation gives CASSLQGSNEKLFF.